This TCR beta chain derives from a study of shared clonotypes between healthy human individuals. Original methodology: Junction-only sequences without quality scores were provided by ImmunoSEQ, so filtering was different. Data came from immunoSEQ multiplex PCR; TCRdb stores just in-frame clones and leaves some out. V and J calls and clone size are copied from that table; D and trimming were computed from the DNA. The sample includes 950,000 to 1,100,000 clones, 60% to 80% of them seen just once. Germline CDR1 is SQVTM and CDR2 is ANQGSEA. V was pared by 3 bases and J by 0 bases, with 3 bases between. The CDR3 runs 13 residues.

The chain employs TRBV29-1 and TRBJ2-6; no clear D gene. The TCR was taken from a man younger than 30 in good health. Source material: memory CD4+ T cells sorted from blood. Subset given: CD45RA-negative fraction. The CDR3 region has the DNA TGCAGCGTTGATGGCTCTGGGGCCAACGTCCTGACTTTC. This encodes CSVDGSGANVLTF.